The 19 T cell receptor beta chains below come from one sample, sequenced in a study of T cells in Graves' hyperthyroidism and ophthalmopathy. Amplification targeted TCR beta CDR3 regions from RNA transcripts. An initial round of RT-PCR targeting the TCR CDR3 relied on the HTBI primer set. Each CDR3 protein is one row after TCRdb ran MiXCR on the multiplex PCR reads. The sample includes fewer than 250,000 distinct CDR3 sequences, more than 20% of them seen just once. Input material: blood. These receptors all stem from a woman between 40 and 50 years old with Graves' ophthalmopathy.

This clonotype was seen many times. The V and J genes are TRBV6-1 and TRBJ2-2, with 10 positions matching TRBD2. From germline, CDR1 is MNHNS and CDR2 SASEGT. The CDR3 loop spans 18 amino acids. V trimming: 5 bases; J trimming: 7 bases; junction bases outside the gene matches: 16. The DNA for the CDR3 is TGTGCCAGCAGTCAACGGACAGCACTAGCGGGATTCGTCGGGGAGCTGTTTTTT. It codes for CASSQRTALAGFVGELFF.

The rearrangement joins TRBV6-2 or TRBV6-3 to TRBJ2-7, with a weak D call TRBD2 (5 bases). This CDR3 contains 14 residues. The germline gives CDR1 MNHEY, CDR2 SVGEGT. Trimming pared 7 bases from V and 4 bases from J, leaving 17 bases between. Here the CDR3 reads CASTDMLSGYEQYF. The CDR3 DNA sequence: TGTGCCAGCACCGACATGCTATCGGGATACGAGCAGTACTTC.

This clonotype came up many times. J is TRBJ2-5 and V is TRBV5-6, with D unresolved. CDR1 and CDR2 (germline): SGHDT, YYEEEE. V was shortened by 1 base and J by 3 bases, with 7 bases between the two germline ends. This CDR3 is built from 13 residues. The CDR3 DNA reads TGTGCCAGCAGCTTGATCACAGAAGAGACCCAGTACTTC. Its translation is CASSLITEETQYF.

The chain combines TRBV6-1 with TRBJ1-5, with D perhaps TRBD1 (5 bases). Trimming stripped 1 base from V and 4 bases from J, with 11 bases between. Germline CDR1 and CDR2: MNHNS and SASEGT. The CDR3 is 15 amino acids. The CDR3 coding sequence is TGTGCCAGCAGTGAAGGGGGACTACTGAATCAGCCCCAGCATTTT. Protein: CASSEGGLLNQPQHF.

This clonotype was counted many times. The gene calls are TRBV7-8 and TRBJ2-7; D remains ambiguous. The CDR3 loop spans 15 amino acids. Germline V lookup: CDR1 SGHVS, CDR2 FQNEAQ. The V and J ends lost 0 bases and 0 bases respectively, with 9 bases between them. In nucleotides, the CDR3 is TGTGCCAGCAGCTTAGCGAAAGGGTACTCCTACGAGCAGTACTTC. It is translated as CASSLAKGYSYEQYF.

This clonotype occurred many times. CDR3 coding DNA: TGTGCCAGCAGTTTTACAGGGGAAGAGACCCAGTACTTC. This sequence encodes CASSFTGEETQYF. The gene calls are TRBV27 and TRBJ2-5; TRBD1 agrees at 7 bases. V was pared by 3 bases and J by 3 bases, with 1 base of the junction left unmatched. This CDR3 comprises 13 residues. Germline V gene sequence: CDR1 MNHEY, CDR2 SMNVEV (reference sequence).

This clonotype was detected many times. The V and J genes are TRBV2 and TRBJ1-5, with D unclear. With 4 bases removed from V and 9 bases from J, the gap between germline ends came to 13 bases. Germline V lookup: CDR1 SNHLY, CDR2 FYNNEI. The CDR3 length is 13 residues. This chain's CDR3 is CASSVLSSGPQHF. In DNA, the CDR3 is TGTGCCAGCAGTGTTTTGAGCTCCGGGCCCCAGCATTTT.

The J gene is TRBJ1-5, the V gene TRBV6-1; D possibly corresponds to TRBD1 (6 bases). With 11 bases removed from V and 5 bases from J, the gap between germline ends came to 10 bases. This CDR3 is 11 amino acids long. Germline V lookup: CDR1 MNHNS, CDR2 SASEGT. CDR3: CAVRGYQPQHF. Written as DNA, the CDR3 is TGTGCCGTCAGGGGTTATCAGCCCCAGCATTTT.

This clonotype was seen ten or more times. V usage is TRBV30 and J usage is TRBJ2-2, with D unclear. The V gene lost 0 bases and the J gene lost 5 bases, with 7 bases spanning the gap. The CDR3 consists of 13 residues. Germline CDR1 is GTSNPN and CDR2 is SVGIG (reference sequence). The CDR3 sequence is CAWSVLGTGELFF. CDR3 nucleotide sequence: TGTGCCTGGAGTGTATTAGGGACCGGGGAGCTGTTTTTT.

The chain has TRBV6-1 and TRBJ2-5; 8 bases fit TRBD1. The trim removed 4 bases at V and 1 base at J, leaving 5 bases unmatched. Germline V gene lookup returns CDR1 MNHNS and CDR2 SASEGT. The CDR3 length is 15 residues. This chain's CDR3 is CASSASGTGQETQYF. The DNA of the CDR3 is TGTGCCAGCAGTGCATCCGGGACAGGCCAAGAGACCCAGTACTTC.

This clonotype was recorded many times. In nucleotides, the CDR3 is TGTGCCAGCAGCCCAAGGGGGGACGGTCAAAGTTACACCTTC. Residues: CASSPRGDGQSYTF. The chain has TRBV7-3 and TRBJ1-2, with TRBD1 as a possible D gene (6 bases). This CDR3 region has 14 residues. Germline CDR1 SGHTA, CDR2 FQGTGA. V gave up 5 bases and J gave up 11 bases, with 21 bases separating them.

This clonotype was counted at least ten times. This chain joins TRBV11-2 and TRBJ2-5, with 9 bases aligning to TRBD1. The CDR3 is 15 amino acids. The V and J ends lost 1 base and 4 bases, in that order; junction bases with no gene match: 4. The V gene's germline CDR1 is SGHAT and CDR2 FQNNGV. This chain's CDR3 is CASSLVTGGRETQYF. The CDR3, as DNA: TGTGCCAGCAGCTTAGTTACAGGGGGCCGAGAGACCCAGTACTTC.

This clonotype has ten or more counts. In DNA form, the CDR3 reads TGCAGTGCCACGGACAGCAAGAACACTGAAGCTTTCTTT. Translating gives CSATDSKNTEAFF. V usage is TRBV20-1 and J usage is TRBJ1-1, with D possibly matching TRBD1 (6 bases). The CDR3 is 13 amino acids. The V end was cut by 6 bases, the J end by 1 base, with 12 bases between. Germline CDR1 reads DFQATT; CDR2 reads SNEGSKA (reference sequence).

The sample holds many counts of this clonotype. J is TRBJ2-7 and V is TRBV27; TRBD1 matches 7 bases. The germline V gene has CDR1 MNHEY and CDR2 SMNVEV (reference sequence). The V gene end was trimmed by 6 bases and the J gene end by 5 bases; junction bases not matched to a gene: 4. The CDR3 spans 12 residues. As DNA, the CDR3 is TGTGCCAGCAGACAGGGGATCGACGAGCAGTACTTC. Translation gives CASRQGIDEQYF.

This clonotype was seen repeatedly, ten times or more. This chain joins TRBV20-1 and TRBJ2-7, with a weak D call TRBD2 (6 bases). The CDR3 sequence is 11 residues long. Germline CDR1 reads DFQATT; CDR2 reads SNEGSKA (reference sequence). The CDR3: CRRDFFYEQYF. The CDR3 DNA reads as TGCAGGCGGGACTTTTTTTACGAGCAGTACTTC.

This clonotype appeared many times. V usage is TRBV2 and J usage is TRBJ1-1; TRBD1 matches at 12 bases. The CDR3 length is 16 residues. The ends lost 8 bases at V and 6 bases at J; junction bases unmatched: 13. Per germline, CDR1 SNHLY and CDR2 FYNNEI. This CDR3 is CASRSPGQGAFAEAFF. DNA for the CDR3: TGTGCCAGCCGGTCCCCGGGACAGGGGGCTTTCGCTGAAGCTTTCTTT.

The table lists this clonotype with many counts. This rearrangement joins TRBV28 to TRBJ1-2; D unclear. Trimming stripped 11 bases from V and 4 bases from J, with 5 bases between. The CDR3 totals 9 residues. Germline CDR1 reads MDHEN; CDR2 reads SYDVKM. The CDR3 DNA is TGTGCCTGCGGCTATGGCTACACCTTC. Translating gives CACGYGYTF.

A remark on this clonotype: At one of its ends the junction is not consistent with the germline gene, which may arise from a read error. The chain employs TRBV18 and TRBJ2-5; no clear D. Germline lookup yields CDR1 KGHSH and CDR2 LQKENI. This CDR3 comprises 12 residues. CDR3 amino acids: CASTPPGGTQYF. The CDR3 DNA is TGTGCCAGCACACCGCCGGGTGGGACCCAGTACTTC.

In this sample, this clonotype turned up many times. The chain recombines TRBV6-1 with TRBJ1-2, with TRBD1 matching over 8 bases. With 1 base clipped from V and 5 bases from J, the junction kept 6 bases outside the gene matches. The CDR3 consists of 15 residues. The germline CDR1 and CDR2 sequences are MNHNS and SASEGT. CDR3 in DNA: TGTGCCAGCAGTGAAGTAAGGACAGGGACTTATGGCTACACCTTC. Protein sequence: CASSEVRTGTYGYTF.